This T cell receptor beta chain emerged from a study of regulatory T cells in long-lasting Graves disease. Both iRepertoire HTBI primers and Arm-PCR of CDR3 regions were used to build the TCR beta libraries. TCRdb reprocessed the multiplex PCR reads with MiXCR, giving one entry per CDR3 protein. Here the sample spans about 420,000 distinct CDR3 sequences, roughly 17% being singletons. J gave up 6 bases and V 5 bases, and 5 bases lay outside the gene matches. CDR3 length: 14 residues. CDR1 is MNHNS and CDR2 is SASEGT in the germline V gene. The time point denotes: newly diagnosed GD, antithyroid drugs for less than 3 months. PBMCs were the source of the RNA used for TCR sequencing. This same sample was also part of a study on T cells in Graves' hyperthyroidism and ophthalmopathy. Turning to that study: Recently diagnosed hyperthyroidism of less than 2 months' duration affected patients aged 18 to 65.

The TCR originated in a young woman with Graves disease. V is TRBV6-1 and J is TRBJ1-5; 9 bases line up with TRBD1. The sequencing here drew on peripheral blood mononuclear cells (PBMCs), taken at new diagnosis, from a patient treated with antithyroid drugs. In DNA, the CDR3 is TGTGCCAGCAGTAGGACAGGGGTTGGTCAGCCCCAGCATTTT. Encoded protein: CASSRTGVGQPQHF.